Below, 17 T cell receptor beta chains from the same sample are listed, as sequenced in a study of T-cell reconstitution after alpha-beta-depleted transplantation in children. A library of TCRbeta sequences, prepared with unique molecular identifiers, was generated. Each CDR3 protein is one row after TCRdb ran MiXCR on the PCR reads. Counted here are about 580,000 distinct CDR3 sequences, over 25% occurring once; the ten biggest clones make up around 36%. The input for sequencing was PBMCs, taken before TCRalphabeta/CD19-depleted stem cell transplant. The source is a boy in the first two years of life with Wiskott-Aldrich syndrome, due to receive a stem cell transplant.

This clonotype showed up just a few times. The J gene is TRBJ2-7, the V gene TRBV28, with TRBD2 matching 9 bases. From germline, CDR1 is MDHEN and CDR2 SYDVKM. The CDR3 is 15 residues long. V shed 2 bases, J shed 6 bases, and the junction held 8 bases outside the gene matches. In DNA form, the CDR3 reads TGTGCCAGCAGTTTAGTCGCGGGAGGGCTCTCCGAGCAGTACTTC. Its translation: CASSLVAGGLSEQYF. Full variable domain (rest looked up from reference TRBV28 and TRBJ2-7): DVKVTQSSRYLVKRTGEKVFLECVQDMDHENMFWYRQDPGLGLRLIYFSYDVKMKEKGDIPEGYSVSREKKERFSLILESASTNQTSMYLCASSLVAGGLSEQYFGPGTRLTVT.

The table lists this clonotype with many counts. The chain combines TRBV4-1 with TRBJ2-1, with unresolved D. The CDR3 is 10 amino acids. Germline CDR1 MGHRA, CDR2 YSYEKL. Between the trimmed V and J ends, which lost 4 bases and 6 bases, there was a span of 1 base. The CDR3 spells CASSPNEQFF. The CDR3 DNA reads TGCGCCAGCAGCCCCAATGAGCAGTTCTTC.

This clonotype was counted at least ten times. The chain has TRBV5-1 and TRBJ2-1, with D unclear. The germline V and J ends were trimmed by 2 bases and 0 bases, with 9 bases remaining between them. Germline V lookup: CDR1 SGHRS, CDR2 YFSETQ. The CDR3 length is 15 residues. The CDR3 DNA follows: TGCGCCAGCAGCTTAAGCTCCTCCTCCTACAATGAGCAGTTCTTC. Amino acids: CASSLSSSSYNEQFF.

The chain couples TRBV28 to TRBJ2-2, with 8 bases fitting TRBD2. J lost 4 bases, V lost 10 bases, and 11 bases had no gene match. The germline V gene encodes CDR1 MDHEN and CDR2 SYDVKM. This CDR3 region has 15 residues. In DNA form, the CDR3 reads TGTGCCACTAGGGGCCAGCGGGAGCCCACCGGGGAGCTGTTTTTT. It yields the protein CATRGQREPTGELFF.

This clonotype was counted only a few times. The chain employs TRBV20-1 and TRBJ2-7; D gene uncertain. V shed 3 bases and J shed 4 bases, with 13 bases lying between them. Germline-derived CDR1 and CDR2 are DFQATT and SNEGSKA (reference sequence). The CDR3 is made up of 13 amino acids. The CDR3 DNA reads TGCAGTGCTAGTAAAGGGTTGGAGTACGAGCAGTACTTC. It translates to CSASKGLEYEQYF.

This clonotype was found a few times. The genes are TRBV29-1 and TRBJ2-1, with 9 bases matching TRBD2. Germline V gene data show CDR1 as SQVTM and CDR2 as ANQGSEA. V lost 8 bases, J lost 4 bases, and 6 bases stayed unmatched. The CDR3 loop spans 13 amino acids. The CDR3 region has the DNA TGCAGCTGGAGCGGGAGGACGTACAATGAGCAGTTCTTC. It encodes CSWSGRTYNEQFF.

The gene calls are TRBV3-1 and TRBJ1-1; tentatively, D is TRBD1 (5 bases). The germline CDR1 and CDR2 sequences are LGHDT and YNNKEL (reference sequence). This CDR3 is built from 16 residues. V gave up 1 base and J gave up 0 bases, with 12 bases separating them. CDR3 nucleotide sequence: TGTGCCAGCAGCCAAGCTTCCGGGACTATGAACACTGAAGCTTTCTTT. The encoded protein is CASSQASGTMNTEAFF.

V is TRBV20-1 and J is TRBJ2-1, with 14 bases lining up with TRBD2. Trimming removed 0 bases from V and 3 bases from J; junction bases left unmatched: 13. The germline CDR1 and CDR2 sequences are DFQATT and SNEGSKA (reference sequence). The CDR3 has 20 amino acids. CDR3: CSARDLGLAGDPYYYNEQFF. The CDR3 DNA reads as TGCAGTGCTAGAGACCTGGGACTAGCGGGAGATCCGTACTACTACAATGAGCAGTTCTTC.

The DNA of the CDR3 is TGCAGTGCGGGTGCCGGGTGGGGCAGCGAGCAGTACTTC. Its translation: CSAGAGWGSEQYF. The rearrangement links TRBV20-1 to TRBJ2-7, with D perhaps TRBD1 (5 bases). V was cut by 6 bases and J by 6 bases, with 18 bases left in between. Per germline, CDR1 DFQATT and CDR2 SNEGSKA (reference sequence). The CDR3 extends over 13 amino acids.

This chain joins TRBV6-6 and TRBJ2-7; 10 bases fit TRBD2. With 8 bases clipped from V and 4 bases from J, the junction kept 5 bases outside the gene matches. This CDR3 comprises 13 residues. The V gene's germline CDR1 is MNHNY and CDR2 SVGAGI (reference sequence). The CDR3 DNA is TGTGCCAGCCAGAGCGGGAGGGCATACGAGCAGTACTTC. This translates into CASQSGRAYEQYF.

This clonotype has more than one count but fewer than ten. This rearrangement joins TRBV12-3 or TRBV12-4 to TRBJ2-4, with 12 bases identical to TRBD2. The CDR3 runs 14 residues. The V gene end was trimmed by 3 bases and the J gene end by 9 bases; junction bases not matched to a gene: 3. The CDR3 loop reads CASSFRLAGVIQYF. DNA of the CDR3: TGTGCCAGCAGTTTTAGACTAGCGGGAGTCATTCAGTACTTC.

V gene TRBV20-1 combines with J gene TRBJ2-4; no reliable D call. The CDR3 is made up of 14 amino acids. Deletions cut 6 bases from V and 0 bases from J, with 12 bases between. Germline lookup yields CDR1 DFQATT and CDR2 SNEGSKA (reference sequence). The CDR3 is CSAVADLAKNIQYF. In nucleotides, the CDR3 is TGCAGTGCCGTAGCAGATCTAGCCAAAAACATTCAGTACTTC.

The gene calls are TRBV5-5 and TRBJ1-5; 7 bases match TRBD1. The CDR3 sequence is 15 residues long. The V segment lost 4 bases and the J segment 7 bases; nucleotides outside the gene matches: 11. Germline CDR1 reads SGHKS; CDR2 reads YYEKEE (reference sequence). The CDR3 region is CASSVHTGVEQPQHF. DNA of the CDR3: TGTGCCAGCAGCGTACATACAGGGGTGGAACAGCCCCAGCATTTT.

This clonotype has a handful of counts. The chain employs TRBV12-3 or TRBV12-4 and TRBJ2-4; 8 bases fit TRBD1. The CDR3 is 14 amino acids. Unmatched junction bases numbered 8, after V lost 6 bases and J lost 7 bases. DNA for the CDR3: TGTGCCAGCAGGTGGGACAGGCGGGGTAACATTCAGTACTTC. Its protein product is CASRWDRRGNIQYF.

The rearrangement joins TRBV20-1 to TRBJ2-2; D may match TRBD1 or TRBD2 (5 bases each). The CDR3 runs 14 residues. Germline CDR1 DFQATT, CDR2 SNEGSKA (reference sequence). V was shortened by 1 base and J by 1 base, with 7 bases between the two germline ends. The CDR3 DNA sequence: TGCAGTGCTAGAGTGGGGGTGAACACCGGGGAGCTGTTTTTT. Encoded protein: CSARVGVNTGELFF.

This clonotype was seen a handful of times. The CDR3 loop reads CSPDGRSTDTQYF. Here the CDR3 DNA reads TGCAGTCCTGACGGACGGAGCACAGATACGCAGTATTTT. V is TRBV20-1 and J is TRBJ2-3; no reliable D call. The V gene lost 8 bases and the J gene lost 0 bases, with 12 bases spanning the gap. Looked up from germline, CDR1 is DFQATT and CDR2 is SNEGSKA (reference sequence). This CDR3 region has 13 residues.

This clonotype has just a few counts. This rearrangement joins TRBV4-1 to TRBJ2-7, with 9 bases fitting TRBD1. V lost 1 base, J lost 6 bases, and 7 bases stayed unmatched. CDR1 and CDR2 from the germline V gene are MGHRA and YSYEKL. The CDR3 has 15 amino acids. The CDR3 loop is CASSQGTGELGEQYF. For the CDR3, the DNA is TGCGCCAGCAGCCAAGGGACAGGGGAGTTGGGCGAGCAGTACTTC.